This T cell receptor (beta chain) was observed in a study of OX40 agonist ivuxolimab in advanced cancers. Across the whole study: People who had prior anti-PD-1, anti-PD-L1 or anti-CTLA-4 therapy could take part, and roughly 44% had some. Regarding the study as a whole: Dosing at 0.1 to 3.0 mg/kg was accompanied by clonal expansion of CD4+ and CD8+ blood T cells by week 6.

Using immunoSEQ multiplex PCR, the repertoire was profiled, and TCRdb retains in-frame clones only, with some absent. The sample carries 45,000 to 60,000 clones, over 85% recorded once. As for this clone: Its antigen is not known.

The CDR3 covers 12 residues. The germline gives CDR1 MNHEY, CDR2 SVGAGI. The V segment lost 8 bases and the J segment 7 bases; nucleotides outside the gene matches: 7. The sample in question was CD4+ or CD8+ T cells sorted from blood, obtained in a trial of the OX40 agonist ivuxolimab. This chain joins TRBV6-5 and TRBJ2-7; 8 nucleotides line up with TRBD1. The clonotype originates from an adult with an advanced solid tumor such as melanoma, head and neck, liver or kidney cancer. CDR3 DNA sequence: TGTGCCAGCCTAGGGGGACAGGAGGAGCAGTACGTC. Protein product: CASLGGQEEQYV.